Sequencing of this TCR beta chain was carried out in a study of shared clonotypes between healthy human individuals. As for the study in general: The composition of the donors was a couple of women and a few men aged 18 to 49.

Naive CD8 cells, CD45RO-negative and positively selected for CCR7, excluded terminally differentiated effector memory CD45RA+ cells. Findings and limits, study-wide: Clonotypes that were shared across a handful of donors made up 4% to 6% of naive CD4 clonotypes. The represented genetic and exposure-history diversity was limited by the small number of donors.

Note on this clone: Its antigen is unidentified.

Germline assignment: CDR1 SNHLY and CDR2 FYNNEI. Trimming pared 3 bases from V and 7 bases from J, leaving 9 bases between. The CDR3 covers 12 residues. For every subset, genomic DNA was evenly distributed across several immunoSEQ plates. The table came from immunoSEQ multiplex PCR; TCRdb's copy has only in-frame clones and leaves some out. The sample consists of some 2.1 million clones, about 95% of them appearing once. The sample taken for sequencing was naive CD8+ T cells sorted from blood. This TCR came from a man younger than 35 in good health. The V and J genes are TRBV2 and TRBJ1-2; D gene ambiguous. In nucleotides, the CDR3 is TGTGCCAGCAGTGACCTGGCCCTTGGCTACACCTTC. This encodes CASSDLALGYTF.